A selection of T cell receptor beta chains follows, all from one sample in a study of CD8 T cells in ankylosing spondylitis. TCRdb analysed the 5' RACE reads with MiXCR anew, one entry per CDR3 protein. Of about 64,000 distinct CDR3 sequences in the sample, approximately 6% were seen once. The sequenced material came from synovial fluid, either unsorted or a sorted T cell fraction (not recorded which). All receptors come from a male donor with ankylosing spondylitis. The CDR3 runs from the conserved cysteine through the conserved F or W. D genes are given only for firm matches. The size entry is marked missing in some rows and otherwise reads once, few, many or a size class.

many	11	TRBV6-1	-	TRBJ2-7	CASRDIVEQYF	TGTGCCAGCAGGGACATCGTCGAGCAGTACTTC
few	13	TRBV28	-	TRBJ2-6	CASEGSGANVLTF	TGTGCCAGCGAGGGCTCTGGGGCCAACGTCCTGACTTTC
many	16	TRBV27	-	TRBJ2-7	CASSLASGTWGYEQYF	TGTGCCAGCAGTTTAGCCTCCGGGACATGGGGCTACGAGCAGTACTTC
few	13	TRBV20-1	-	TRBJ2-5	CSARPSGKETQYF	TGCAGTGCTAGACCTTCAGGGAAGGAGACCCAGTACTTC
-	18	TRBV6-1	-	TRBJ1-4	CASSERWGAERTNEKLFF	TGTGCCAGCAGTGAAAGGTGGGGGGCTGAGAGAACTAATGAAAAACTGTTTTTT
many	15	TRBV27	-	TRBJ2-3	CASSFTRGLVDTQYF	TGTGCCAGCAGTTTTACCAGGGGTTTGGTGGATACGCAGTATTTT
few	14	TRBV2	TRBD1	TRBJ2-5	CASGGQGRVETQYF	TGTGCCAGCGGTGGACAGGGGCGGGTGGAGACCCAGTACTTC
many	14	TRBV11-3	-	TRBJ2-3	CASKSGPSTDTQYF	TGTGCCAGCAAATCCGGACCCAGCACAGATACGCAGTATTTT
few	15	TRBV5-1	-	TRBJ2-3	CASAPQGGLTDTQYF	TGCGCCAGCGCCCCGCAGGGGGGCCTGACAGATACGCAGTATTTT
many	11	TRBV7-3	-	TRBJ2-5	CASSNGETQYF	TGTGCCAGCAGTAACGGAGAGACCCAGTACTTC